This T cell receptor beta chain comes out of a study of blood T cells in healthy people across ages. Together with a sample-barcoded 5' primer, a J-beta primer mix was included in a second PCR lasting roughly 7 to 11 cycles. TCRdb re-called the 5' RACE reads with MiXCR, one entry per CDR3 protein. The top ten hold about 23% of the sample, which has 1,800,000 or so distinct CDR3 sequences, 30% to 40% seen once. Every donor contributed roughly 10 milliliters of peripheral blood by blood draw. General study findings and limits: One million T cells yielded diversity estimates that were considered underestimates.

Of note for this clonotype: Its antigen is as yet unknown.

The CDR3 contains 16 residues. Germline lookup yields CDR1 SNHLY and CDR2 FYNNEI. Trimming took off 5 bases at V and 1 base at J, with 18 bases between the two ends. V usage is TRBV2 and J usage is TRBJ2-7, with TRBD1 as a possible D gene (8 bases). Sequences were obtained from blood. This TCR was recovered from a human donor in good health. CDR3 in DNA: TGTGCCAGCAGTTCTATGGACAGGGAGGGTTCCTACGAGCAGTACTTC. This gives the protein CASSSMDREGSYEQYF.